Listed below are T cell receptor beta chains from one sample, sequenced in a study of regulatory T cells in long-lasting Graves disease. TCRdb fed the multiplex PCR reads into MiXCR, producing one record per CDR3 protein. This sample has 350,000 to 550,000 distinct CDR3 sequences, with roughly 15% found just once. These same data were also listed under a study on T cells in Graves' hyperthyroidism and ophthalmopathy.

This specimen was peripheral blood mononuclear cells (PBMCs), taken at new diagnosis, from a patient treated with antithyroid drugs. The receptors were sampled from a woman aged 18-29 years with Graves disease. Each CDR3 is given with its conserved first and last residue. Fields, in order: V gene, clone size, J gene, D gene, CDR3 protein, CDR3 DNA. A D gene is named only where the DNA matches it firmly. The size field is filled for only some rows; it gives once, few, many or a size class.

TRBV12-5	-	TRBJ2-5	TRBD1	CASGISTGQGHGTQYF	TGTGCTAGTGGTATCTCCACGGGACAGGGCCACGGGACCCAGTACTTC
TRBV30	-	TRBJ1-1	-	CAWTPAGAEAFF	TGTGCCTGGACCCCCGCGGGCGCTGAAGCTTTCTTT
TRBV29-1	many	TRBJ1-5	-	CSVDRRGCNQPQHF	TGCAGCGTTGACCGGAGAGGTTGCAATCAGCCCCAGCATTTT
TRBV27	-	TRBJ2-2	-	CASSPGENTGELFF	TGTGCCAGCAGCCCAGGGGAAAACACCGGGGAGCTGTTTTTT
TRBV20-1	many	TRBJ2-5	-	CSVGAPQETQYF	TGCAGTGTAGGAGCGCCCCAAGAGACCCAGTACTTC
TRBV10-1	few	TRBJ1-3	TRBD1	CASRVRGRKRYSGNTIYF	TGCGCCAGCAGAGTCAGGGGGCGAAAAAGGTACTCTGGAAACACCATATATTTT
TRBV5-1	few	TRBJ2-7	TRBD1	CASSLARGIAYEQYF	TGCGCCAGCAGCTTGGCCAGGGGGATTGCCTACGAGCAGTACTTC
TRBV28	many	TRBJ1-5	-	CASSLGPGANQPQHF	TGTGCCAGCAGTTTAGGGCCAGGCGCGAATCAGCCCCAGCATTTT
TRBV13	many	TRBJ2-3	-	CASSFGGYRGDTQYF	TGTGCCAGCAGCTTCGGGGGCTACCGCGGCGATACGCAGTATTTT
TRBV20-1	many	TRBJ2-6	TRBD2	CSANIGGISGANVLTF	TGCAGTGCTAATATCGGGGGGATTTCTGGGGCCAACGTCCTGACTTTC
TRBV6-5	few	TRBJ2-2	TRBD2	CASSYEAGGTNTGELFF	TGTGCCAGCAGTTACGAAGCGGGAGGTACGAACACCGGGGAGCTGTTTTTT